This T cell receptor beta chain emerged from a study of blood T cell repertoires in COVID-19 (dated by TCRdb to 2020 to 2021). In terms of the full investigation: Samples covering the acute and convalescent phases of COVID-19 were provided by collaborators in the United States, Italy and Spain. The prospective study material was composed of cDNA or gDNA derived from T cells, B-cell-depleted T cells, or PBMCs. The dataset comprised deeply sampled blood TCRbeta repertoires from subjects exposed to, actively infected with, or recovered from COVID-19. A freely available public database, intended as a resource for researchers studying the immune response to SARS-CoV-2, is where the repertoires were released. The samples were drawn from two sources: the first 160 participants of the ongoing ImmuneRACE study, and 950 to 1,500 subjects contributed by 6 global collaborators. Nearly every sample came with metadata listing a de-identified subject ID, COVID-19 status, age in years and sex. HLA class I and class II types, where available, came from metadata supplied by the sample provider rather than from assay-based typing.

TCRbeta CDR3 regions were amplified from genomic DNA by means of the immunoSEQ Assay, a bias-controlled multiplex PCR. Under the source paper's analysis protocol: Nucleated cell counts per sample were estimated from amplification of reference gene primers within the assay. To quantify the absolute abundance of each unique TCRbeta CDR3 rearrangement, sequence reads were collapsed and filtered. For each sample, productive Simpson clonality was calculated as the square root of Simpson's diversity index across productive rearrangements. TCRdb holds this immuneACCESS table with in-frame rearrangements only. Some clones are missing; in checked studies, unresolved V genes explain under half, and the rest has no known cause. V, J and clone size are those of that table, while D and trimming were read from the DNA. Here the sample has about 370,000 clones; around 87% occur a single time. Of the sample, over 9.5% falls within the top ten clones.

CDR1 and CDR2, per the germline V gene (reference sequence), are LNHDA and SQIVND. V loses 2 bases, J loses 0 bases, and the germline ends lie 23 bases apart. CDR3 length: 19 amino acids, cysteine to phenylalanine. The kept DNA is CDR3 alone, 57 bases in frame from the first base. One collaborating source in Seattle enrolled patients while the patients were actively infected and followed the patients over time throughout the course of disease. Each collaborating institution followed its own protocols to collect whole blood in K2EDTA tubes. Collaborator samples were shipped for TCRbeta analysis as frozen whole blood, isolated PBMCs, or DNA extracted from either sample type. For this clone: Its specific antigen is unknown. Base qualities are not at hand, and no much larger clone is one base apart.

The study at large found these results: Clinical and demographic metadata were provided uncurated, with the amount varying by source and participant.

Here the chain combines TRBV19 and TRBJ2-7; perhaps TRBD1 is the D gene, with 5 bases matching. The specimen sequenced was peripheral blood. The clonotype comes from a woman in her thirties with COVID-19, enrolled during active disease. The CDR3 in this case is CASSISPRQSPFSSYEQYF. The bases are TGTGCCAGTAGTATATCTCCGAGACAGTCGCCTTTTAGCTCCTACGAGCAGTACTTC.